A selection of T cell receptor beta chains follows, all from one sample in a study of blood T cells in healthy people across ages. TCRdb fed the 5' RACE reads into MiXCR, producing one record per CDR3 protein. The sample carries some 860,000 distinct CDR3 sequences, 56% recorded once. The sequencing sample was made of blood. Every receptor here comes from a man aged 35 to 55 in good health. The CDR3 runs from the conserved cysteine through the conserved F or W. D genes are given only for firm matches. The size field is filled for only some rows; it gives once, few, many or a size class.

CDR3nt,CDR3aa,j_gene,v_gene,d_gene,abundance
TGCAGTGCTAGATTCGGTTCAGCCCAGTACTTC,CSARFGSAQYF,TRBJ2-7,TRBV20-1,.,few
TGTGCCAGCAAGGCAGGGGGAGATACGCAGTATTTT,CASKAGGDTQYF,TRBJ2-3,TRBV2,TRBD1,.
TGTGCCAGCAGCACCCGGGACAGTTCCTATGGCTACACCTTC,CASSTRDSSYGYTF,TRBJ1-2,TRBV7-8,TRBD1,few
TGTGCCAGCAGCTCAGTCTCTCGGGGGAGAACATACGAGCAGTACTTC,CASSSVSRGRTYEQYF,TRBJ2-7,TRBV28,.,.
TGTGCCAGCAGTGGGCTCTCCTTGAATGAGCAGTTCTTC,CASSGLSLNEQFF,TRBJ2-1,TRBV7-2,.,.
TGTGCCAGCAGCTCCAGGACTAGCGCAGAGCAGTTCTTC,CASSSRTSAEQFF,TRBJ2-1,TRBV9,TRBD2,few
TGTGCCAGCGGCCACAGGGACGAATTTTACGAGCAGTACTTC,CASGHRDEFYEQYF,TRBJ2-7,TRBV6-5,.,.
TGTGCCAGCAGCAAAGGACAGGCTAGCTCCTACGAGCAGTACTTC,CASSKGQASSYEQYF,TRBJ2-7,TRBV28,TRBD1,.
TGCGCCAGCAGTGATGTACAGAAAGAGACCCAGTACTTC,CASSDVQKETQYF,TRBJ2-5,TRBV10-2,.,few
TGTGCCAGCAGTTACGGGGGCGAGGATCCGTTCTTC,CASSYGGEDPFF,TRBJ2-1,TRBV6-5,.,.
TGTGCAACGGGCTTAGGGGCGCGGTCCAATCAGCCCCAGCATTTT,CATGLGARSNQPQHF,TRBJ1-5,TRBV7-8,.,.
TGCAGCGTTTTTGCGGGACAGGGGCGATTTTACAATGAGCAGTTCTTC,CSVFAGQGRFYNEQFF,TRBJ2-1,TRBV29-1,TRBD1,.
TGTGCCAGCAGCTTAGGAGCTAGCGGCTTGTCAGATACGCAGTATTTT,CASSLGASGLSDTQYF,TRBJ2-3,TRBV13,TRBD2,.
TGTGCCAGCAGCTTAGAAGGGTTCTACGAGCAGTACTTC,CASSLEGFYEQYF,TRBJ2-7,TRBV7-9,.,few
TGTGCCAGCAGTTCAGGACTAGCGGTAACCACAGATACGCAGTATTTT,CASSSGLAVTTDTQYF,TRBJ2-3,TRBV6-6,TRBD2,.
TGTGCCAGCAGCTTGACTAGCGGGCCCACCTACGAGCAGTACTTC,CASSLTSGPTYEQYF,TRBJ2-7,TRBV7-2,TRBD2,.
TGTGCCACCCCGGGATTCCCGGCGGACTATGGCTACACCTTC,CATPGFPADYGYTF,TRBJ1-2,TRBV24-1,.,.
TGCAGTGCTAGCTTAGGGCTAGCGGGGACCCAAGAGACCCAGTACTTC,CSASLGLAGTQETQYF,TRBJ2-5,TRBV20-1,TRBD2,once
TGTGCCAGCAGCTTGCTACAGATGGGCAATCAGCCCCAGCATTTT,CASSLLQMGNQPQHF,TRBJ1-5,TRBV5-6,.,.
TGTGCCAGCAGTTACCCCGCTGGGACTGAAGCTTTCTTT,CASSYPAGTEAFF,TRBJ1-1,TRBV6-5,.,.
TGTGCCATCAGCCCCGACAGGATGCGACAAGAGACCCAGTACTTC,CAISPDRMRQETQYF,TRBJ2-5,TRBV10-3,.,.
TGTGCCAGCAGCTCGACAGGGTCCCAAGAGACCCAGTACTTC,CASSSTGSQETQYF,TRBJ2-5,TRBV7-2,TRBD1,few